Presented here are 26 T cell receptor beta chains from one specimen sequenced in a study of T cells after posttransplantation cyclophosphamide. Profiling relied on immunoSEQ multiplex PCR, and the TCRdb table lists in-frame clones only, not all of them. Of roughly 49,000 clones in the sample, around 84% were seen once. Input material: PBMCs. These receptor sequences come from a young man with a blood cancer, CMV-positive, and with a related stem cell donor.

In DNA, the CDR3 is TGCAGCCCCGAGGGACAGTCTACCGGGGAGCTGTTTTTT. It specifies CSPEGQSTGELFF. The chain employs TRBV29-1 and TRBJ2-2, with 7 bases aligning to TRBD1. The V gene end was trimmed by 8 bases and the J gene end by 5 bases; junction bases not matched to a gene: 8. Germline-derived CDR1 and CDR2 are SQVTM and ANQGSEA. This CDR3 has 13 amino acids.

The gene calls are TRBV19 and TRBJ2-1; possibly TRBD2 for D (5 bases). The CDR3 covers 13 residues. Germline V gene lookup returns CDR1 LNHDA and CDR2 SQIVND (reference sequence). V lost 6 bases, J lost 4 bases, and 10 bases lay in between. CDR3 sequence reads: CASSIGEYNEQFF. Here the CDR3 DNA reads TGTGCCAGTAGCATTGGGGAGTACAATGAGCAGTTCTTC. The full variable domain, completed using reference TRBV19 and TRBJ2-1, is DGGITQSPKYLFRKEGQNVTLSCEQNLNHDAMYWYRQDPGQGLRLIYYSQIVNDFQKGDIAEGYSVSREKKESFPLTVTSAQKNPTAFYLCASSIGEYNEQFFGPGTRLTVL.

The V gene is TRBV7-8, the J gene TRBJ1-1; D is unresolved. Germline V CDR1 and CDR2: SGHVS, FQNEAQ. This CDR3 has 14 residues. V was trimmed by 5 bases and J by 3 bases, leaving 13 bases between them. CDR3 loop: CASSPPSRDTEAFF. The DNA for the CDR3 is TGTGCCAGCAGCCCCCCTAGTCGCGACACTGAAGCTTTCTTT.

V gene TRBV6-5 combines with J gene TRBJ2-5; 7 bases align to TRBD1. V gave up 6 bases and J gave up 5 bases; unmatched junction bases: 6. Germline CDR1 MNHEY, CDR2 SVGAGI. The CDR3 loop spans 13 amino acids. The CDR3 here is CASRVGGRETQYF. Written as DNA, the CDR3 is TGTGCCAGCAGGGTAGGGGGCAGGGAGACCCAGTACTTC.

The chain has TRBV7-3 and TRBJ1-1, with D perhaps matching TRBD1 (5 bases). CDR3 length: 13 residues. The V gene's germline CDR1 is SGHTA and CDR2 FQGTGA. Trimming removed 5 bases from V and 3 bases from J, with 10 bases in between. The CDR3 DNA sequence: TGTGCCAGCAGCCCCCAGGGATACACTGAAGCTTTCTTT. Protein: CASSPQGYTEAFF.

The chain has TRBV10-2 and TRBJ2-5; 9 nucleotides line up with TRBD1. Germline trimming cut 5 bases from V and 5 bases from J; bases unmatched to any gene: 12. The CDR3 consists of 16 residues. The germline V gene encodes CDR1 WSHSY and CDR2 SAAADI. In nucleotides, the CDR3 is TGCGCCAGCAGTCGAGCAACCGGGACAGGGATCGAGACCCAGTACTTC. Its protein product is CASSRATGTGIETQYF.

This chain joins TRBV5-4 and TRBJ2-2, with TRBD1 matching 8 bases. There are 16 residues in the CDR3. The germline V gene encodes CDR1 SGHNT and CDR2 YYREEE (reference sequence). Losses at the gene ends were 4 bases for V and 7 bases for J; bases not matched to a gene: 12. The CDR3 here is CASSRYRQGKGGELFF. The CDR3 DNA follows: TGTGCCAGCAGCCGCTATCGACAGGGGAAGGGCGGGGAGCTGTTTTTT. Together with reference TRBV5-4 and TRBJ2-2, the CDR3 gives the full variable domain: ETGVTQSPTHLIKTRGQQVTLRCSSQSGHNTVSWYQQALGQGPQFIFQYYREEENGRGNFPPRFSGLQFPNYSSELNVNALELDDSALYLCASSRYRQGKGGELFFGEGSRLTVL.

The V and J genes are TRBV30 and TRBJ2-7; 10 nucleotides match TRBD1. Germline V gene lookup returns CDR1 GTSNPN and CDR2 SVGIG (reference sequence). The V gene end was trimmed by 2 bases and the J gene end by 6 bases; junction bases not matched to a gene: 4. CDR3 length: 13 amino acids. The CDR3 sequence is CAWSTGQGTEQYF. CDR3 DNA: TGTGCCTGGAGTACGGGACAGGGGACCGAGCAGTACTTC.

This clone showed up just a few times. The rearrangement uses TRBV7-8 and TRBJ2-5, with 8 bases lining up with TRBD1. CDR1 and CDR2 (germline): SGHVS, FQNEAQ. Germline trimming cut 5 bases from V and 4 bases from J; bases unmatched to any gene: 9. The CDR3 is 15 amino acids. CDR3 coding DNA: TGTGCCAGCAGCGGATTCAGGGGGCGAGGAGAGACCCAGTACTTC. Translated: CASSGFRGRGETQYF.

This clone came up a few times. The chain links TRBV5-6 to TRBJ1-1; tentative D call: TRBD1 (5 bases). V shed 2 bases and J shed 1 base, with 9 bases lying between them. Germline CDR1 and CDR2: SGHDT and YYEEEE. The CDR3 covers 14 residues. CDR3 sequence reads: CASSFRGKNTEAFF. CDR3 in DNA: TGTGCCAGCAGCTTTAGGGGAAAGAACACTGAAGCTTTCTTT.

The CDR3: CASTLGDNEQFF. The CDR3 DNA reads TGTGCCAGCACGTTGGGAGACAATGAGCAGTTCTTC. V and J are TRBV2 and TRBJ2-1, with TRBD2 as a possible D gene (5 bases). The CDR3 totals 12 residues. Looked up from germline, CDR1 is SNHLY and CDR2 is FYNNEI. V was shortened by 7 bases and J by 5 bases, with 9 bases between the two germline ends.

The chain joins TRBV19 to TRBJ2-3, with 8 nucleotides matching TRBD2. The trim removed 6 bases at V and 5 bases at J, leaving 22 bases unmatched. Germline V CDR1 and CDR2: LNHDA, SQIVND (reference sequence). The CDR3 totals 19 residues. CDR3: CASSPKSYRLNGGGDTQYF. CDR3 nucleotides: TGTGCCAGTAGCCCGAAATCCTATCGTCTAAACGGGGGGGGAGATACGCAGTATTTT.

The V gene is TRBV7-2, the J gene TRBJ2-3; TRBD2 agrees at 11 bases. There are 19 residues in the CDR3. The J segment lost 2 bases and the V segment lost 5 bases, leaving 15 bases of the junction unmatched. CDR1 is SGHTA and CDR2 is FQGNSA in the germline V gene. CDR3: CASSPRLISGRADTDTQYF. The CDR3 DNA follows: TGTGCCAGCAGCCCACGATTAATTAGCGGGAGGGCCGACACAGATACGCAGTATTTT.

The rearrangement links TRBV19 to TRBJ1-4; D possibly corresponds to TRBD1 (5 bases). Germline V CDR1 and CDR2: LNHDA, SQIVND (reference sequence). Trimming pared 5 bases from V and 8 bases from J, leaving 12 bases between. This CDR3 contains 13 residues. In DNA form, the CDR3 reads TGTGCCAGTAGTGCACAGGTTGTAGAAAAACTGTTTTTT. This sequence encodes CASSAQVVEKLFF.

The V gene is TRBV2, the J gene TRBJ2-3; 12 bases fit TRBD2. This CDR3 region has 15 residues. Germline V gene sequence: CDR1 SNHLY, CDR2 FYNNEI. Trimming at V came to 8 bases and at J to 2 bases, leaving 5 bases not matched to a gene. The CDR3 here is CASHGLAGITDTQYF. The CDR3, as DNA: TGTGCCAGCCACGGACTAGCGGGAATCACAGATACGCAGTATTTT.

The V call is TRBV18, the J call TRBJ2-7; tentative D call: TRBD2 (5 bases). The CDR3 loop spans 13 amino acids. The germline CDR1 and CDR2 sequences are KGHSH and LQKENI. Deletions cut 5 bases from V and 1 base from J, with 9 bases between. The CDR3 nucleotides read TGTGCCAGCTCAGGGAGCCGGTCCTACGAGCAGTACTTC. It encodes CASSGSRSYEQYF.

The chain couples TRBV18 to TRBJ1-4, with a tentative D call TRBD1 (6 bases). The CDR3 has 14 residues. Germline values: CDR1 KGHSH, CDR2 LQKENI. V was clipped by 4 bases and J by 4 bases, with 10 bases between them. CDR3 coding DNA: TGTGCCAGCTCACATCAGGGGATTAATGAAAAACTGTTTTTT. The encoded protein is CASSHQGINEKLFF.

The chain couples TRBV19 to TRBJ1-1; tentative D call: TRBD1 (5 bases). Germline CDR1 and CDR2: LNHDA and SQIVND (reference sequence). V was shortened by 9 bases and J by 6 bases, with 17 bases between the two germline ends. The CDR3 is 13 residues long. In DNA form, the CDR3 reads TGTGCCAGCCAACAAAGGGGAAACCCTGAAGCTTTCTTT. It yields the protein CASQQRGNPEAFF.

The rearrangement joins TRBV5-1 to TRBJ2-1, with 13 bases identical to TRBD2. CDR1 is SGHRS and CDR2 is YFSETQ in the germline V gene. The CDR3 contains 15 residues. Germline trimming cut 2 bases from V and 10 bases from J; bases unmatched to any gene: 6. This CDR3 reads CASSLGLAGAREQFF. The CDR3 DNA is TGCGCCAGCAGCTTAGGACTAGCGGGAGCCCGCGAGCAGTTCTTC.

The chain carries TRBV7-6 and TRBJ1-1; 12 bases align to TRBD1. This CDR3 contains 16 residues. Germline trimming cut 0 bases from V and 1 base from J; bases unmatched to any gene: 0. Germline V lookup: CDR1 SGHVS, CDR2 FNYEAQ. The CDR3 bases are TGTGCCAGCAGCTTAGCGGGACAGGGGGCGAACACTGAAGCTTTCTTT. Translated, it gives CASSLAGQGANTEAFF.

The chain recombines TRBV9 with TRBJ2-1, with a weak D call TRBD2 (7 bases). The CDR3 consists of 19 residues. The germline CDR1 and CDR2 sequences are SGDLS and YYNGEE. The ends were cut back, 0 bases at V and 0 bases at J, with 19 bases in the middle. The CDR3 nucleotides read TGTGCCAGCAGCGTAGCGGGGGGCCATCTAACTCTCTCCTACAATGAGCAGTTCTTC. This gives the protein CASSVAGGHLTLSYNEQFF.

The CDR3 region has the DNA TGTGCCAGCAGCCATCAGGGGGGCAACACTGAAGCTTTCTTT. Its protein is CASSHQGGNTEAFF. The genes are TRBV7-9 and TRBJ1-1; 7 positions agree with TRBD1. This CDR3 has 14 residues. J lost 2 bases, V lost 5 bases, and 5 bases had no gene match. Germline V gives CDR1 SEHNR, CDR2 FQNEAQ (reference sequence).

The chain carries TRBV30 and TRBJ2-7; D is undetermined. The CDR3 sequence is 13 residues long. Trimming left V 2 bases short and J 3 bases short, with 11 bases between. The V gene's germline CDR1 is GTSNPN and CDR2 SVGIG (reference sequence). CDR3 sequence reads: CAWSTKRSYEQYF. The CDR3 nucleotides are TGTGCCTGGAGTACCAAACGGAGCTACGAGCAGTACTTC. The full variable domain, completed using reference TRBV30 and TRBJ2-7, is SQTIHQWPATLVQPVGSPLSLECTVEGTSNPNLYWYRQAAGRGLQLLFYSVGIGQISSEVPQNLSASRPQDRQFILSSKKLLLSDSGFYLCAWSTKRSYEQYFGPGTRLTVT.

This clone showed up just once. The rearrangement joins TRBV7-3 to TRBJ2-1; 7 nucleotides match TRBD1. The CDR3 loop spans 13 amino acids. Germline assignment: CDR1 SGHTA and CDR2 FQGTGA. With V trimmed by 5 bases and J by 10 bases, 8 bases remained unmatched. CDR3 sequence (DNA): TGTGCCAGCAGCGAAACGTCGGACAGGGAGCAGTTCTTC. Protein: CASSETSDREQFF.

The rearrangement joins TRBV7-2 to TRBJ1-6; D possibly corresponds to TRBD1 (6 bases). This CDR3 is built from 15 residues. The germline V gene has CDR1 SGHTA and CDR2 FQGNSA. Trimming cost V 4 bases and J 6 bases, with 13 bases left between them. The CDR3 nucleotides are TGTGCCAGCAGCTATACAGGGACCCCTAATTCACCCCTCCACTTT. It translates to CASSYTGTPNSPLHF.

The chain carries TRBV10-3 and TRBJ1-5, with 9 bases fitting TRBD1. Germline CDR1 ENHRY, CDR2 SYGVKD. This CDR3 is built from 17 residues. Trimming at V came to 2 bases and at J to 6 bases, leaving 11 bases not matched to a gene. CDR3 nucleotides: TGTGCCATCAGTGAGGGCCCAGGACAGGGGTCCGGTCAGCCCCAGCATTTT. Translation gives CAISEGPGQGSGQPQHF.